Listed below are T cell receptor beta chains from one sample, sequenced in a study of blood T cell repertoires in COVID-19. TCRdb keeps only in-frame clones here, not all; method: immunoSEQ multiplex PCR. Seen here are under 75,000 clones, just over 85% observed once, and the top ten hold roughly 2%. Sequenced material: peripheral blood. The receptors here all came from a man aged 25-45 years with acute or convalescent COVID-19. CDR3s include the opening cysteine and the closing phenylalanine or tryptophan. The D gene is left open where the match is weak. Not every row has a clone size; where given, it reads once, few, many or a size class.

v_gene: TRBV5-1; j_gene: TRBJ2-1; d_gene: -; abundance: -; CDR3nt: TGCGCCAGCAGCTTGGGGGGACAATCCTACAATGAGCAGTTCTTC; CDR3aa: CASSLGGQSYNEQFF
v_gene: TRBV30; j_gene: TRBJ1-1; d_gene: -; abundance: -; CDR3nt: TGTGCCTGGAGTCCTTATAGCAGCGCTGAAGCTTTCTTT; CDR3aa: CAWSPYSSAEAFF
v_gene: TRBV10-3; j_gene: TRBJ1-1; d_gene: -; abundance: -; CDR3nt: TGTGCCATCAGTGTAGGTTTCGACGGACATGAAGCTTTCTTT; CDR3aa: CAISVGFDGHEAFF
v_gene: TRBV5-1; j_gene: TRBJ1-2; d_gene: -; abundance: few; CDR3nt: TGCGCCAGCAGCTTGGTCGCAGGGTCCATCTATGGCTACACCTTC; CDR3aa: CASSLVAGSIYGYTF
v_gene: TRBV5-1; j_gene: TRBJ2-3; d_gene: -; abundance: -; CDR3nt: TGCGCCAGCAGCCCTAGACAGGGCACAGATACGCAGTATTTT; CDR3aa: CASSPRQGTDTQYF
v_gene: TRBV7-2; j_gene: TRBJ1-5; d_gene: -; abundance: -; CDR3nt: TGTGCCAGCAGCTTATATAATCAGCCCCAGCATTTT; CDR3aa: CASSLYNQPQHF
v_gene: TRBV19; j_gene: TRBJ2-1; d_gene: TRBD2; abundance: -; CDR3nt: TGTGCCAGTAGTCAAGGGCTAGCGGGAGGCTGGGGTGAGCAGTTCTTC; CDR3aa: CASSQGLAGGWGEQFF
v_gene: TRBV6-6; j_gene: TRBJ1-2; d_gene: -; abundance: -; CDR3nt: TGTGCCAGCACCCCGGGTCGGGACACTAACAACTATGGCTACACCTTC; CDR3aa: CASTPGRDTNNYGYTF
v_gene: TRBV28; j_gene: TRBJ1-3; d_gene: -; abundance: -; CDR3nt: TGTGCCAGCAGCCCAGGTGGCTACTCTGGAAACACCATATATTTT; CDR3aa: CASSPGGYSGNTIYF
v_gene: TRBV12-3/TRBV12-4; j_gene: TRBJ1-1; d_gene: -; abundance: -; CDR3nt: TGTGCCAGCAGTTTAGCGACGGGCACTGAAGCTTTCTTT; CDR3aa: CASSLATGTEAFF
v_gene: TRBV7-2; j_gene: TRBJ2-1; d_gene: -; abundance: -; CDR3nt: TGTGCCAGCAGCTTTCAAGCGGAGACCAATGAGCAGTTCTTC; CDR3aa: CASSFQAETNEQFF
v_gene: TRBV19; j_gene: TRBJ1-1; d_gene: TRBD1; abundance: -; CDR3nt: TGTGCCAGTAGAAGACAGGGTACTAGAGCTTTCTTT; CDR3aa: CASRRQGTRAFF
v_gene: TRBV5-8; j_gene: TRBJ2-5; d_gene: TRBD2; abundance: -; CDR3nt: TGTGCCAGCAGCGGAGGACTAGCGGGAGGAGAGACCCAGTACTTC; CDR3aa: CASSGGLAGGETQYF
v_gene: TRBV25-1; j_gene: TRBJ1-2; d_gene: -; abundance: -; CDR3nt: TGTGCCAGCAGTGAACAGGGGTTTGATGGCTACACCTTC; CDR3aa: CASSEQGFDGYTF
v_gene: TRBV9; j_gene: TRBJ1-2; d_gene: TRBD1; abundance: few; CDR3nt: TGTGCCAGCAGCGCGGGGACAGGGGAAGGCTACACCTTC; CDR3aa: CASSAGTGEGYTF
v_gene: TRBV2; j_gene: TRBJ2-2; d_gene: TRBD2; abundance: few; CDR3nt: TGTGCCAGCAGCCGACTAGCGTCCGGGGAGCTGTTTTTT; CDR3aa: CASSRLASGELFF
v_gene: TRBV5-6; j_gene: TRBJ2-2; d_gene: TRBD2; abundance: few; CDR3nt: TGTGCCAGCAGCTCGGGGACTAGCGGGGCCGGGGAGCTGTTTTTT; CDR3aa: CASSSGTSGAGELFF
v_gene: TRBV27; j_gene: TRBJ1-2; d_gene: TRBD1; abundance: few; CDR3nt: TGTGCCAGCAGTTCCCCCTCGACAGGGAAGAACTATGGCTACACCTTC; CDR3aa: CASSSPSTGKNYGYTF
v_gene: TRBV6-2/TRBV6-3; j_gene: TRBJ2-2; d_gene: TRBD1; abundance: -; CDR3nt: TGTGCCAGCAGTTCCCCGGGACAGGAGATCACCGGGGAGCTGTTTTTT; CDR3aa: CASSSPGQEITGELFF
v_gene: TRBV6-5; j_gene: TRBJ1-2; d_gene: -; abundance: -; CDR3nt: TGTGCCAGCAGTAGGGGGGGGTCCCATGGCTACACCTTC; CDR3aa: CASSRGGSHGYTF
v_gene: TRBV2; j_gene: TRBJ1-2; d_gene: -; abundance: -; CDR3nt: TGTGCCAGCAGAATGTGGGGGGGTGCTAACTATGGCTACACCTTC; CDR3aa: CASRMWGGANYGYTF
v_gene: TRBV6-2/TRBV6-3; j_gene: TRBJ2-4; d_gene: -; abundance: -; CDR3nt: TGTGCCAGCAGTGCGAGCCGGGGATTGAACATTCAGTACTTC; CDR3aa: CASSASRGLNIQYF
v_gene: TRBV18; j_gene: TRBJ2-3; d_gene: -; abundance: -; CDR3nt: TGTGCCAGCTCACGCTCAGGAGATACGCAGTATTTT; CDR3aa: CASSRSGDTQYF
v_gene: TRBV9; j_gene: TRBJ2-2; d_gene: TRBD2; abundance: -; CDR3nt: TGTGCCAGCAGCCTCGGGACTAGCGGCCTCACCGGGGAGCTGTTTTTT; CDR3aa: CASSLGTSGLTGELFF
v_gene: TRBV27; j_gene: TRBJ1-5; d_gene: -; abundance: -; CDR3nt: TGTGCCAGCAGTTTATCGCGTAATCAGCCCCAGCATTTT; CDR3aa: CASSLSRNQPQHF
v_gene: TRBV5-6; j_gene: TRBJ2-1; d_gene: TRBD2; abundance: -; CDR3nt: TGTGCCAGCAGCTTGGAACTAGCGGTCGCATACAATGAGCAGTTCTTC; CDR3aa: CASSLELAVAYNEQFF
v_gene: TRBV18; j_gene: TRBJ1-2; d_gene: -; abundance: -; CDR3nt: TGTGCCAGCTCGGCCCTGTTTCCAAACTATGGCTACACCTTC; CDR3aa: CASSALFPNYGYTF
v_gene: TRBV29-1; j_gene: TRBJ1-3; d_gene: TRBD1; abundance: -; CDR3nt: TGCAGCGCCGGGGACAGTCTCTCTGGAAACACCATATATTTT; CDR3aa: CSAGDSLSGNTIYF
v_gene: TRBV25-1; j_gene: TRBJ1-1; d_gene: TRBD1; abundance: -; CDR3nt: TGTGCCAGCAGTGTCACAGGGGGCACTGAAGCTTTCTTT; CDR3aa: CASSVTGGTEAFF
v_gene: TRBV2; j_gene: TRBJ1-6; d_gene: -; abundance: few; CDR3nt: TGTGCCAGCAGCGAACAGGGTATTGGGGCCTATAATTCACCCCTCCACTTT; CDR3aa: CASSEQGIGAYNSPLHF
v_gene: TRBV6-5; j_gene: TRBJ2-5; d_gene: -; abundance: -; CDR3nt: TGTGCCAGCAGTTTTATGGGGGGCCAAGAGACCCAGTACTTC; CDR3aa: CASSFMGGQETQYF
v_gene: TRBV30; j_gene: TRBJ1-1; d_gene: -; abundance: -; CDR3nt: TGTGCCTGGAGCCTCGGGGGAAGCAACACTGAAGCTTTCTTT; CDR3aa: CAWSLGGSNTEAFF
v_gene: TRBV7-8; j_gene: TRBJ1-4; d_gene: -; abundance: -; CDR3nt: TGTGCCAGCAGCTTCACAGGGACGGGGAATGAAAAACTGTTTTTT; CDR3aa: CASSFTGTGNEKLFF
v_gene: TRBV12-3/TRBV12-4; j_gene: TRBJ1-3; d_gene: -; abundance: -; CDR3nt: TGTGCCAGCACCAACTCAGCGAACACCATATATTTT; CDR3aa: CASTNSANTIYF
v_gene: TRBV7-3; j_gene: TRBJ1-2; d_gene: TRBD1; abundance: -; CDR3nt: TGTGCCAGCAGCTTAAGGGTATGGGGACAGGGGGTCTATGGCTACACCTTC; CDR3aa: CASSLRVWGQGVYGYTF
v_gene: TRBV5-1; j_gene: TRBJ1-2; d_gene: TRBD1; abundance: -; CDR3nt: TGCGCCAGCAGTTATGACGGACAGGAGAACTATGGCTACACCTTC; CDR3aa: CASSYDGQENYGYTF
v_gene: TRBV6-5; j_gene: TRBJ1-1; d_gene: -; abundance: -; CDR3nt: TGTGCCAGCAGTTCGACAGACAGACTGAACACTGAAGCTTTCTTT; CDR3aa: CASSSTDRLNTEAFF
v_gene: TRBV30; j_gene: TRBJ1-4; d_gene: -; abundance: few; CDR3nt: TGTGCCTGGAGTGTAGGGGACACCGGCGGAAAACTGTTTTTT; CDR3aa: CAWSVGDTGGKLFF
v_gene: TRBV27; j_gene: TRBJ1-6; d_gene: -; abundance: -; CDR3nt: TGTGCCAGCTCCCAGCGGTTCTCGGATTCACCCCTCCACTTT; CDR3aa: CASSQRFSDSPLHF
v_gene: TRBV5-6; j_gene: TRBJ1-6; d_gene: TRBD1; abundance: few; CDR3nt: TGTGCCAGCAGCCCCGGGACAGGGAACATCGCGTATAATTCACCCCTCCACTTT; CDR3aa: CASSPGTGNIAYNSPLHF
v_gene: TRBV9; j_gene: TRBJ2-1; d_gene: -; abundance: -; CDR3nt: TGTGCCAGCAGCGTAGCTATTAATAGCGGATCCTACAATGAGCAGTTCTTC; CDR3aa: CASSVAINSGSYNEQFF
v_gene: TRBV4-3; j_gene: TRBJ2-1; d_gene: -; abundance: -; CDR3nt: TGCGCCAGCAGCCAGTCTCAGGGACTTAGCTCCTACAATGAGCAGTTCTTC; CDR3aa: CASSQSQGLSSYNEQFF
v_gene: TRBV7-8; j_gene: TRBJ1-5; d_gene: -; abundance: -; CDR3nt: TGTGCCAGCAGCTATTTCGGTCAGCCCCAGCATTTT; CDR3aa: CASSYFGQPQHF
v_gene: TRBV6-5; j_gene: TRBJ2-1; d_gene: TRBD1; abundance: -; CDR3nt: TGTGCCAGCAACAGGGGATCGGGGAATGAGCAGTTCTTC; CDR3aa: CASNRGSGNEQFF
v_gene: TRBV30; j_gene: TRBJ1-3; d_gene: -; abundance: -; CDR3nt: TGTGCCTGGAGTGCCCCTGTTGGAAACACCATATATTTT; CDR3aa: CAWSAPVGNTIYF
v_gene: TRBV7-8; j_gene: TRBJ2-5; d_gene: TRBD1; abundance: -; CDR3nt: TGTGCCAGCAGCTTAGCAGACAGGGAGGAGACCCAGTACTTC; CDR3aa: CASSLADREETQYF
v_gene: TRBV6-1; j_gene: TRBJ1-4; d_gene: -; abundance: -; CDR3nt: TGTGCCAGCAGTGAAGCCAAACAGGTGGGGGAAAAACTGTTTTTT; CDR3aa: CASSEAKQVGEKLFF
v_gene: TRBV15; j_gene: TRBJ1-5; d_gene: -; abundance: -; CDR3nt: TGTGCCACCAGCAGAGTAGGCCTAATTGCCGCAGGGATTGGTCAGCCCCAGCATTTT; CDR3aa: CATSRVGLIAAGIGQPQHF
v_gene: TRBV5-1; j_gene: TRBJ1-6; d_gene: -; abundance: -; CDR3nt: TGCGCCAGCAGCTTACGGACAGAGGATTCACCCCTCCACTTT; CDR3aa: CASSLRTEDSPLHF